These T cell receptor beta chains were read from a single sample in a study of T cells in Graves' hyperthyroidism and ophthalmopathy. TCRdb re-analysed the multiplex PCR reads in MiXCR, keeping a single row per CDR3 protein. The sample holds approximately 530,000 distinct CDR3 sequences, 15% to 20% seen once. The source material was blood. These receptors were obtained from a man in his forties with Graves' ophthalmopathy. Both conserved end residues are part of each CDR3. The D gene is left open where the match is weak. The listing skips clone size in some rows; elsewhere it reads once, few, many or a size class.

j_call | clone_size | v_call | d_call | cdr3_aa | cdr3_nt
TRBJ1-1 | many | TRBV3-1 | . | CASSREEGGEAFF | TGTGCCAGCAGCAGGGAGGAGGGCGGTGAAGCTTTCTTT
TRBJ1-2 | . | TRBV5-6 | TRBD1 | CASSPLDREIGYTF | TGTGCCAGCAGCCCCCTCGACAGGGAAATTGGCTACACCTTC
TRBJ1-1 | few | TRBV5-5 | . | CASSLVSRGTEAFF | TGTGCCAGCAGCTTGGTCTCGAGGGGCACTGAAGCTTTCTTT
TRBJ2-1 | few | TRBV4-2 | . | CASSQDLAGEQFF | TGTGCCAGCAGCCAAGATCTTGCTGGCGAGCAGTTCTTC
TRBJ2-5 | many | TRBV28 | . | CASSRSSGIQYF | TGTGCCAGCAGTCGGTCCTCAGGGATCCAGTACTTC
TRBJ2-3 | many | TRBV7-9 | TRBD1 | CASSSGQGEVDTQYF | TGTGCCAGCAGCTCAGGACAGGGTGAGGTGGATACGCAGTATTTT
TRBJ2-5 | . | TRBV7-9 | TRBD2 | CASSLGGGNYLQETQYF | TGTGCCAGCAGCTTAGGGGGGGGGAACTACCTCCAAGAGACCCAGTACTTC
TRBJ2-3 | many | TRBV20-1 | . | CSARALRVAVRTDTQYF | TGCAGTGCTAGAGCTTTGAGGGTAGCGGTTCGCACAGATACGCAGTATTTT
TRBJ1-5 | . | TRBV2 | . | CASSDTRRDQPQHF | TGTGCCAGCAGTGACACCCGTCGGGATCAGCCCCAGCATTTT
TRBJ2-7 | few | TRBV6-1 | . | CATPGRSGEQYF | TGTGCCACCCCAGGGAGAAGCGGCGAGCAGTACTTC
TRBJ2-7 | many | TRBV6-2/TRBV6-3 | . | CASSYSPSLLVRDPYEQYF | TGTGCCAGCAGTTACTCCCCTTCCCTACTGGTCCGGGATCCCTACGAGCAGTACTTC
TRBJ1-4 | . | TRBV12-3/TRBV12-4 | TRBD1 | CASSRGDSDEKLFF | TGTGCCAGCTCCCGGGGGGACAGCGATGAAAAACTGTTTTTT
TRBJ2-1 | . | TRBV7-2 | TRBD1 | CASSRDRQGEQFF | TGTGCCAGCAGCAGGGACAGGCAGGGTGAGCAGTTCTTC
TRBJ2-2 | . | TRBV29-1 | . | CSVALGTGTGELFF | TGCAGCGTTGCCTTAGGGACCGGCACCGGGGAGCTGTTTTTT
TRBJ2-4 | many | TRBV20-1 | TRBD2 | CSAGLAGGPNIQYF | TGCAGTGCTGGACTAGCGGGGGGGCCAAACATTCAGTACTTC
TRBJ2-1 | many | TRBV12-3/TRBV12-4 | TRBD2 | CASIPGLAGEIGNEQFF | TGTGCCAGCATCCCGGGACTAGCGGGAGAAATTGGGAATGAGCAGTTCTTC
TRBJ2-1 | many | TRBV6-1 | TRBD2 | CASSERVAGANEQFF | TGTGCCAGCAGTGAAAGGGTAGCGGGGGCCAATGAGCAGTTCTTC
TRBJ1-6 | . | TRBV9 | . | CASSLRDNLNSPLHF | TGTGCCAGCAGCCTCCGGGACAATTTGAATTCACCCCTCCACTTT